Sequencing of this T cell receptor (beta chain) was carried out in a study of T cell repertoires in cytomegalovirus infection. This clonotype has more than one count but fewer than ten. The target antigen is unknown. Its ends do not fully match the called genes, so a read error is possible. TCRdb reprocessed the reads via MiXCR and lists one record per CDR3 protein. The table has around 200,000 distinct CDR3 sequences, about 40% seen once. Per germline, CDR1 SGHVS and CDR2 FNYEAQ. The CDR3 length is 15 residues. General study findings and limits: Predominance within the ex vivo response was attributable to HLA-C-restricted CMV-specific TCR beta clonotypes. Frequencies of public TCR beta families were cumulated, and this identified carriers of CMV plus the relevant HLA.

The sequences come from CD8+ T cells from cultured PBMCs, collected from culture after CMV antigen stimulation. The clonotype comes from a human donor in good health (CMV status not recorded). Some clones in this sample may be carry-over from other donors' samples. The chain recombines TRBV7-6 with TRBJ2-3; D gene ambiguous. The CDR3 coding sequence is TGTGCCAGCAGCTTAGCTGGAATTCACGCAGATACGAAGTATTTT. Protein sequence: CASSLAGIHADTKYF.